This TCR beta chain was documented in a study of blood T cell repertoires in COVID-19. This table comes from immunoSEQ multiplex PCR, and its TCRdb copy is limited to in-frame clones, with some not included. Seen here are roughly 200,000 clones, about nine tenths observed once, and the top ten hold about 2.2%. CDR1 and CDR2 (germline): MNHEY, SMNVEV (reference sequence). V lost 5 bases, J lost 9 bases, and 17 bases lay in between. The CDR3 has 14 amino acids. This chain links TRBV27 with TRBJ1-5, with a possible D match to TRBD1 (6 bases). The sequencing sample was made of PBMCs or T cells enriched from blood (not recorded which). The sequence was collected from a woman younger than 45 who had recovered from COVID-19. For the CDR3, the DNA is TGTGCCAGCAGTCCCAGCAGGGGAGAGGGGCCCCAGCATTTT. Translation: CASSPSRGEGPQHF.